Following are 7 T cell receptor beta chains from one sample sequenced in a study of blood T cell repertoires in COVID-19. Clones were sequenced by immunoSEQ multiplex PCR, and TCRdb holds only the in-frame ones, with some missing. The table lists some 330,000 clones, 87% of them singletons. The material sequenced was PBMCs or T cells enriched from blood (not recorded which). Source of these receptors: a man between 40 and 49 years old in a cohort exposed to, infected with or recovered from COVID-19 (not recorded which).

V usage is TRBV29-1 and J usage is TRBJ2-7; no clear D gene. V was trimmed by 3 bases and J by 2 bases, leaving 8 bases between them. CDR1 is SQVTM, CDR2 ANQGSEA, per germline. The CDR3 totals 12 residues. DNA for the CDR3: TGCAGCGTTGAGGGCCGAGCCTACGAGCAGTACTTC. It specifies CSVEGRAYEQYF.

The chain couples TRBV2 to TRBJ2-5; D gene unclear. The CDR3 covers 13 residues. V was pared by 7 bases and J by 2 bases, with 11 bases between. Germline-derived CDR1 and CDR2 are SNHLY and FYNNEI. The CDR3 DNA reads as TGTGCCAGCACCGTGGGCCCTCAAGAGACCCAGTACTTC. Translation gives CASTVGPQETQYF.

The rearrangement joins TRBV30 to TRBJ1-2; 9 nucleotides match TRBD1. Germline loops: CDR1 GTSNPN, CDR2 SVGIG (reference sequence). After removal of 5 bases from V and 6 bases from J, the junction contained 10 bases not matched to a gene. This CDR3 is 14 amino acids long. For the CDR3, the DNA is TGTGCCTGGGTAGGGGACAGGGTTTTAGATGGCTACACCTTC. It encodes CAWVGDRVLDGYTF.

The chain employs TRBV3-1 (or the pseudogene TRBV3-2) and TRBJ1-6; 8 nucleotides align to TRBD1. This CDR3 contains 17 residues. The trim removed 1 base at V and 3 bases at J, leaving 5 bases unmatched. CDR1 is LGHDT and CDR2 is YNNKEL in the germline V gene (reference sequence). The DNA for the CDR3 is TGTGCCAGCAGCCAAGGGACAGGGAGTTTCTATAATTCACCCCTCCACTTT. Translated: CASSQGTGSFYNSPLHF.

The chain joins TRBV4-2 to TRBJ1-2; unclear D gene. The CDR3 loop spans 13 amino acids. Germline assignment: CDR1 LGHNA and CDR2 YNFKEQ. V was clipped by 2 bases and J by 3 bases, with 7 bases between them. CDR3 loop: CASSQLTDYGYTF. DNA of the CDR3: TGTGCCAGCAGCCAACTGACTGACTATGGCTACACCTTC.

The gene calls are TRBV27 and TRBJ2-1, with a tentative D call TRBD2 (5 bases). The V end was cut by 0 bases, the J end by 3 bases, with 15 bases between. Germline loops: CDR1 MNHEY, CDR2 SMNVEV (reference sequence). There are 17 residues in the CDR3. As DNA, the CDR3 is TGTGCCAGCAGTTTATCGTTGGCGACTATTGGCTACAATGAGCAGTTCTTC. Residues: CASSLSLATIGYNEQFF.

This clone was recorded only once. The chain recombines TRBV21-1 with TRBJ2-7; the table gives TRBD2 as D, unverified against the DNA. TRBV21-1 is labeled a pseudogene. This CDR3 spans 17 amino acids. The CDR3 DNA sequence: TGTGCCAGCAGCAAAGAGGAAGGGCGGGAGCATAGGTACGAGCAGTACTTC. It encodes CASSKEEGREHRYEQYF.